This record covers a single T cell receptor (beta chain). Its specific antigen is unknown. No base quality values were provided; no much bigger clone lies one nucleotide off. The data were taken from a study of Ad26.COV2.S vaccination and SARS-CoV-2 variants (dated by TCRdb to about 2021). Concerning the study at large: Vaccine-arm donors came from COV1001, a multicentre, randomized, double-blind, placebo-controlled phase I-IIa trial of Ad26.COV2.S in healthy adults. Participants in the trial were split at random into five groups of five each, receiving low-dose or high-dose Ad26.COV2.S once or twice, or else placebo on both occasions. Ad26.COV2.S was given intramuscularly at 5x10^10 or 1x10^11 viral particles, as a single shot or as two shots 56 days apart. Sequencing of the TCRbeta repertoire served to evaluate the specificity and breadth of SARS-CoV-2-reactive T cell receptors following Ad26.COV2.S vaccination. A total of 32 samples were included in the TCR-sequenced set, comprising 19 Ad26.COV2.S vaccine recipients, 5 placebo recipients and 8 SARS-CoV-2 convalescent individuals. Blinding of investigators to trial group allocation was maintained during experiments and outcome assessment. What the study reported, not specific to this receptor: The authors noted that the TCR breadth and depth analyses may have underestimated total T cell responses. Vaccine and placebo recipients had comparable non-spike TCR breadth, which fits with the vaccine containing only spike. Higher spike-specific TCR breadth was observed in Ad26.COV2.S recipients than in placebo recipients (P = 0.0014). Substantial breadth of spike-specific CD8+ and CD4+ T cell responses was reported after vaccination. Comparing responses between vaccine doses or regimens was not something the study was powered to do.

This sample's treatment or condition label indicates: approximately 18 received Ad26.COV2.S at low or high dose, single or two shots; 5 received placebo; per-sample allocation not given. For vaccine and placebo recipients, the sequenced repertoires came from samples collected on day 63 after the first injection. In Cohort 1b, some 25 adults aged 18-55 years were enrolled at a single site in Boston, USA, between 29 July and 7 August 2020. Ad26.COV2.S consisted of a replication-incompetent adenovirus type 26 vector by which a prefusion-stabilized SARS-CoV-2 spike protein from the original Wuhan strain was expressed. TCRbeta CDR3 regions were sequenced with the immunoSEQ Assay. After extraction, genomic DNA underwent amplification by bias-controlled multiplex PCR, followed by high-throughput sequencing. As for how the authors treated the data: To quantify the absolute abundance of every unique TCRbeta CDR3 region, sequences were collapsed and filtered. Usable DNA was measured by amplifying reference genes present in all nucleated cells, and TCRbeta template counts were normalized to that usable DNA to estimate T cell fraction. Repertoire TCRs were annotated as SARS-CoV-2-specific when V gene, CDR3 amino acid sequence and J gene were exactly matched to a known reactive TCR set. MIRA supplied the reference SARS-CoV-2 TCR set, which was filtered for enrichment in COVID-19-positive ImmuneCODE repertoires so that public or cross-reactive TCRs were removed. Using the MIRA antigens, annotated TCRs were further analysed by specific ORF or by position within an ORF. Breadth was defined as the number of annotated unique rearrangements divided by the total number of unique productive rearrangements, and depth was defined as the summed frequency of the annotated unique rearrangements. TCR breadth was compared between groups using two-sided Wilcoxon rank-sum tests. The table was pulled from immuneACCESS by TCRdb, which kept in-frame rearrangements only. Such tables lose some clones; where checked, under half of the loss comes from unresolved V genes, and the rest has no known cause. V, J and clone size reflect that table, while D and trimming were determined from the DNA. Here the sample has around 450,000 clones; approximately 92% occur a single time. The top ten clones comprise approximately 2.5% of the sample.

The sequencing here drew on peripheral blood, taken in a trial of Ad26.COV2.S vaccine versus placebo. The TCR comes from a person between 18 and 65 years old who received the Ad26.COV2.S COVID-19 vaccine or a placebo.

The CDR3 region has the sequence CASSLVAGGFTDTQYF. The DNA reads TGTGCCAGCAGTTTGGTGGCGGGGGGATTTACAGATACGCAGTATTTT. The chain uses TRBV28 and TRBJ2-3, with 8 middle bases fitting TRBD2. CDR1 and CDR2 are read off the germline V gene as MDHEN and SYDVKM. V loses 3 bases at its end and J loses 3 bases; junction bases beyond the gene matches: 8. There are 16 amino acids in the CDR3, from cysteine to phenylalanine inclusive. The DNA shown is the 48-base CDR3, in frame from base 1.